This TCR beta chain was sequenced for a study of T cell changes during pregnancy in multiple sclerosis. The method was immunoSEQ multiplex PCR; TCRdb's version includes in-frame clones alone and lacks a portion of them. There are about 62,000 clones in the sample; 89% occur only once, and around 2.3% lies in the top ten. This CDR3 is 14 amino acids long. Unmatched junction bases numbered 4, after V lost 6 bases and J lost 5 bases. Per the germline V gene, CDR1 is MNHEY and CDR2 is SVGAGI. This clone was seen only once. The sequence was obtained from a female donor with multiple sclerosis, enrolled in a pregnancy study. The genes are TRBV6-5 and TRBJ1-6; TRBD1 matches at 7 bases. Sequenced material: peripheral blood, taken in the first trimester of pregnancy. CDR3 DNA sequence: TGTGCCAGCAGATACAGGGGTCATAATTCACCCCTCCACTTT. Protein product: CASRYRGHNSPLHF.